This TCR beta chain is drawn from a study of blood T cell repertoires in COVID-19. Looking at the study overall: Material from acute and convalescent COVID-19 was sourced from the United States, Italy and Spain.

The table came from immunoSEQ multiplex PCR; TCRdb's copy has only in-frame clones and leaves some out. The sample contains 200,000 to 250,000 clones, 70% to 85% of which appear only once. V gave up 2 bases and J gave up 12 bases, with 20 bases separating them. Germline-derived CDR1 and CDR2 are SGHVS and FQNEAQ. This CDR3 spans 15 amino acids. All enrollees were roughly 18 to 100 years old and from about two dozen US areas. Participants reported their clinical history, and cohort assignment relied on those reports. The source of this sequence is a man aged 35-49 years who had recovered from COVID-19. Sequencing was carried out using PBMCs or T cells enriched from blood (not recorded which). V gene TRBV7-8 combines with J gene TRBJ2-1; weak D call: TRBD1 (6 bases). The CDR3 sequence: CASSLLQGGGQGQFF. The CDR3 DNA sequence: TGTGCCAGCAGCTTACTACAGGGTGGGGGCCAAGGGCAGTTCTTC. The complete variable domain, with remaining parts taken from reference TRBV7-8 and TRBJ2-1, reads GAGVSQSPRYKVAKRGQDVALRCDPISGHVSLFWYQQALGQGPEFLTYFQNEAQLDKSGLPSDRFFAERPEGSVSTLKIQRTQQEDSAVYLCASSLLQGGGQGQFFGPGTRLTVL.